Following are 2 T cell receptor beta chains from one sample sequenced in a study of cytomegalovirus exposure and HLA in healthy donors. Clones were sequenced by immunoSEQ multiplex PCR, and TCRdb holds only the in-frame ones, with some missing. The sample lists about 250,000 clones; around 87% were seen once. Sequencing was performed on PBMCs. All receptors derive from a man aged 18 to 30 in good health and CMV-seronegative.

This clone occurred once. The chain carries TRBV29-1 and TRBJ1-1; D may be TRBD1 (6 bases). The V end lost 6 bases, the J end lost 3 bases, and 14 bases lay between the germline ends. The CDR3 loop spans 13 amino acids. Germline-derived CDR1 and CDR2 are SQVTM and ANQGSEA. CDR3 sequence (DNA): TGCAGCGTCCTAGGACAGCCTGACACTGAAGCTTTCTTT. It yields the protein CSVLGQPDTEAFF.

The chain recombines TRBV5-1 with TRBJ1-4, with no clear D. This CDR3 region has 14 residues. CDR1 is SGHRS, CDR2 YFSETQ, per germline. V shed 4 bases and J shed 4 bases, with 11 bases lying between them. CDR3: CASSLAGSNEKLFF. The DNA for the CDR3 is TGCGCCAGCAGCCTGGCCGGGAGTAATGAAAAACTGTTTTTT.